These 10 T cell receptor beta chains share one sample of origin, sequenced in a study of OX40 agonist ivuxolimab in advanced cancers. Sequencing used immunoSEQ multiplex PCR; TCRdb keeps in-frame clones, though not all of them. The sample yields about 70,000 clones, 70% to 90% seen once. Here the sequenced sample was CD4+ or CD8+ T cells sorted from blood, taken in a trial of the OX40 agonist ivuxolimab. The receptors here all came from an adult with an advanced solid tumor such as melanoma, head and neck, liver or kidney cancer.

The CDR3 reads CASTVADYGYTF. DNA of the CDR3: TGTGCCAGCACGGTAGCCGATTATGGCTACACCTTC. The chain links TRBV2 to TRBJ1-2; unclear D gene. Deletions cut 7 bases from V and 5 bases from J, with 11 bases between. This CDR3 has 12 amino acids. Germline V gene lookup returns CDR1 SNHLY and CDR2 FYNNEI.

V is TRBV12-5 and J is TRBJ2-1, with TRBD2 matching over 7 bases. Losses at the gene ends were 1 base for V and 8 bases for J; bases not matched to a gene: 8. Germline V gene data show CDR1 as LGHNT and CDR2 as FRNRAP. The CDR3 loop spans 15 amino acids. The CDR3 bases are TGTGCTAGTGGTTTGGGGCTAGCGGCGAGGGATGAGCAGTTCTTC. Translating it yields CASGLGLAARDEQFF.

The chain carries TRBV5-1 and TRBJ2-1; no reliable D call. The germline gives CDR1 SGHRS, CDR2 YFSETQ. The ends were cut back, 0 bases at V and 0 bases at J, with 4 bases in the middle. The CDR3 runs 14 residues. This CDR3 is CASSLEISYNEQFF. The CDR3 DNA sequence: TGCGCCAGCAGCTTGGAGATCTCCTACAATGAGCAGTTCTTC. The full variable domain, rest sourced from reference TRBV5-1 and TRBJ2-1, is KAGVTQTPRYLIKTRGQQVTLSCSPISGHRSVSWYQQTPGQGLQFLFEYFSETQRNKGNFPGRFSGRQFSNSRSEMNVSTLELGDSALYLCASSLEISYNEQFFGPGTRLTVL.

This sequence joins TRBV5-1 and TRBJ2-2, with 11 bases aligning to TRBD2. The V segment lost 4 bases and the J segment 4 bases; nucleotides outside the gene matches: 9. The CDR3 contains 17 residues. The germline gives CDR1 SGHRS, CDR2 YFSETQ. CDR3 sequence reads: CASSPIATSGGTGELFF. CDR3 nucleotides: TGCGCCAGCAGCCCAATCGCCACTAGCGGGGGCACCGGGGAGCTGTTTTTT.

This clone has just one count. The chain carries TRBV5-1 and TRBJ2-7; 9 nucleotides line up with TRBD1. V was pared by 5 bases and J by 2 bases, with 8 bases of the junction left unmatched. CDR1 and CDR2 (germline): SGHRS, YFSETQ. The CDR3 runs 15 residues. The CDR3 DNA follows: TGCGCCAGCAGAAGAACAGGGGGCAGGACCTACGAGCAGTACTTC. This sequence encodes CASRRTGGRTYEQYF.

The rearrangement uses TRBV7-2 and TRBJ1-2, with D unresolved. Trimming took 3 bases from V and 1 from J, leaving 15 bases between them. CDR1 SGHTA and CDR2 FQGNSA come from the germline V gene. The CDR3 is made up of 16 amino acids. The CDR3 region is CASSFPKGRINYGYTF. CDR3 DNA: TGTGCCAGCAGCTTCCCTAAGGGCCGGATTAACTATGGCTACACCTTC.

This chain joins TRBV6-5 and TRBJ2-3; possible D gene TRBD1, 5 bases. V was shortened by 10 bases and J by 1 base, with 12 bases between the two germline ends. This CDR3 is built from 13 residues. CDR1 and CDR2 from the germline V gene are MNHEY and SVGAGI. The CDR3 loop is CATRVVGTDTQYF. The CDR3 DNA reads as TGTGCCACCAGGGTGGTGGGCACAGATACGCAGTATTTT.

This chain links TRBV29-1 with TRBJ2-7; a possible D gene is TRBD2 (6 bases). Between the trimmed V and J ends, which lost 7 bases and 3 bases, there was a span of 13 bases. The CDR3 consists of 12 residues. The germline CDR1 and CDR2 sequences are SQVTM and ANQGSEA. CDR3 sequence: CSAGEEYYEQYF. In DNA form, the CDR3 reads TGCAGCGCCGGGGAGGAATACTACGAGCAGTACTTC.

J is TRBJ1-5 and V is TRBV28, with 9 bases matching TRBD1. V lost 3 bases to trimming and J lost 2 bases; unmatched junction nucleotides: 8. CDR3 length equals 17 residues. Looked up from germline, CDR1 is MDHEN and CDR2 is SYDVKM. In nucleotides, the CDR3 is TGTGCCAGCAGTTTGGGACAGGGTACGAAAGGCAATCAGCCCCAGCATTTT. It codes for CASSLGQGTKGNQPQHF.

In its sample, this clone was seen once. The V and J genes are TRBV25-1 and TRBJ2-2, with a weak D call TRBD1 (6 bases). Germline-derived CDR1 and CDR2 are MGHDK and SYGVNS. The V gene lost 6 bases and the J gene lost 1 base, with 12 bases spanning the gap. The CDR3 consists of 15 residues. CDR3 sequence (DNA): TGTGCCAGCAGCTCCCGGGACAAGAACACCGGGGAGCTGTTTTTT. It encodes CASSSRDKNTGELFF.